This T cell receptor (beta chain) emerged from a study of cytomegalovirus exposure and HLA in healthy donors. The CDR3 runs to 14 residues. Germline V gene lookup returns CDR1 SGHTA and CDR2 FQGTGA. Trimming shortened V by 4 bases and J by 4 bases, and 12 bases separated the two germline ends. In the PCR, 60 Vbeta and 13 Jbeta primers were used. Assay used: immunoSEQ multiplex PCR; TCRdb lists only in-frame clones, some missing. The sample's table shows 150,000 or so clones. Sequenced: PBMCs. The V gene is TRBV7-3, the J gene TRBJ2-3; possibly TRBD2 for D (5 bases). The receptor was isolated from a woman aged 60-75 years in good health and CMV-seronegative. This CDR3 is CASSSSRAPDTQYF. As DNA, the CDR3 is TGTGCCAGCAGCTCCTCGCGGGCCCCAGATACGCAGTATTTT. The complete variable domain, with remaining parts taken from reference TRBV7-3 and TRBJ2-3, reads GAGVSQTPSNKVTEKGKYVELRCDPISGHTALYWYRQSLGQGPEFLIYFQGTGAADDSGLPNDRFFAVRPEGSVSTLKIQRTERGDSAVYLCASSSSRAPDTQYFGPGTRLTVL.